The 22 T cell receptor beta chains reported below all come from one sample, sequenced in a study of T cells expressing NK-cell markers. TCRdb re-analyzed the 5' RACE reads; it lists each CDR3 protein once, without DNA. This repertoire includes roughly 3,100 distinct CDR3 sequences. The sequenced sample was blood T cells: a sorted CD56 or NKG2C T cell subset, CD4+ or CD8+ T cells, or bulk PBMC T cells (not recorded which). The receptors were sampled from a woman aged 18-29 years in good health.

The V gene is TRBV6-4, the J gene TRBJ2-1; TCRdb returns TRBD1, unconfirmable since there is no DNA. There are 13 residues in the CDR3. The germline V gene has CDR1 MRHNA and CDR2 SNTAGT. The CDR3 here is CASARTGKDEQFF.

This clonotype is medium-sized by frequency. The CDR3: CASSQGTGLYEQYF. The rearrangement joins TRBV14 to TRBJ2-7; TCRdb names TRBD1, which stays unverified in the absence of DNA. CDR1 SGHDN and CDR2 FVKESK come from the germline V gene. CDR3 size: 14 residues. The whole variable domain, remainder taken from reference TRBV14 and TRBJ2-7, is EAGVTQFPSHSVIEKGQTVTLRCDPISGHDNLYWYRRVMGKEIKFLLHFVKESKQDESGMPNNRFLAERTGGTYSTLKVQPAELEDSGVYFCASSQGTGLYEQYFGPGTRLTVT.

CDR3 region: CASSLAVMWVSGYTF. This chain connects TRBV12-3 or TRBV12-4 to TRBJ1-2. The length of the CDR3 is 15 residues.

This clonotype ranks as medium-sized in terms of frequency. The chain has TRBV6-4 and TRBJ2-1; TCRdb's D gene call, TRBD2, goes unchecked for lack of DNA. The CDR3 is 15 amino acids. The V gene's germline CDR1 is MRHNA and CDR2 SNTAGT. CDR3 amino acids: CASSDLAGAYNEQFF.

V is TRBV4-2 and J is TRBJ2-7; TCRdb gives TRBD1 as the D gene, but with no DNA this cannot be confirmed. The germline gives CDR1 LGHNA, CDR2 YNFKEQ. This CDR3 is 15 amino acids long. CDR3 protein: CASSQAKTDSYEQYF.

The chain joins TRBV6-1 to TRBJ2-3; TCRdb picks TRBD1, but there is no DNA to check that call. Germline V lookup: CDR1 MNHNS, CDR2 SASEGT. There are 19 residues in the CDR3. The CDR3 spells CASFPGVLTGYLAGDTQYF.

J is TRBJ2-5 and V is TRBV3-1; TCRdb lists TRBD2, though no DNA is available to test this call. CDR3 length: 17 residues. Looked up from germline, CDR1 is LGHDT and CDR2 is YNNKEL (reference sequence). The CDR3 here is CASSQASGLARQETQYF.

The J gene is TRBJ1-6, the V gene TRBV12-3 or TRBV12-4; TCRdb's D gene call, TRBD1, goes unchecked for lack of DNA. The CDR3 extends over 17 amino acids. This CDR3 reads CASSPRRTSSYNSPLHF.

J is TRBJ2-1 and V is TRBV20-1; TCRdb outputs TRBD2, but without DNA this stays unchecked. Per the germline V gene, CDR1 is DFQATT and CDR2 is SNEGSKA (reference sequence). The CDR3 extends over 16 amino acids. CDR3: CSARDGSGGDYNEQFF.

The rearrangement joins TRBV6-5 to TRBJ2-7. The germline V gene has CDR1 MNHEY and CDR2 SVGAGI. The CDR3 is 12 amino acids. The CDR3 loop reads CASSYSIGEQYF.

This clonotype registers medium-sized (0.01 to 0.1%) by frequency. The chain is built from TRBV20-1 and TRBJ1-1. Germline CDR1 is DFQATT and CDR2 is SNEGSKA (reference sequence). The CDR3 runs to 14 residues. The CDR3 sequence is CSARGWEGDTEAFF.

J is TRBJ2-7 and V is TRBV25-1; the D call of TRBD1 rests on TCRdb alone, since no DNA is present to check it. The germline gives CDR1 MGHDK, CDR2 SYGVNS. The CDR3 consists of 17 residues. This CDR3 is CASSPKQPGQGAYEQYF.

The chain has TRBV4-3 and TRBJ2-1; TCRdb indicates TRBD2, and absent DNA this call remains unverified. There are 16 residues in the CDR3. CDR1 LGHNA and CDR2 YSLEER come from the germline V gene. The chain's CDR3 is CASSQVPAGGYNEQFF.

The V and J genes are TRBV20-1 and TRBJ2-5; TCRdb lists TRBD2, though no DNA is available to test this call. The CDR3 sequence is 15 residues long. CDR1 DFQATT and CDR2 SNEGSKA come from the germline V gene (reference sequence). CDR3 sequence: CSASSMGGAQETQYF.

The chain recombines TRBV20-1 with TRBJ2-7; lacking DNA, the TRBD1 call made by TCRdb goes unchecked. In germline, CDR1 is DFQATT, CDR2 SNEGSKA (reference sequence). This CDR3 is 12 amino acids long. CDR3 sequence: CSARWTENEQYF.

This clonotype is labeled medium-sized (0.01 to 0.1%) based on frequency. The V gene is TRBV5-1, the J gene TRBJ1-2. This CDR3 is built from 14 residues. In germline, CDR1 is SGHRS, CDR2 YFSETQ. CDR3 protein: CASPHPSDSYGYTF.

The V call is TRBV6-1, the J call TRBJ1-5. In germline, CDR1 is MNHNS, CDR2 SASEGT. CDR3 size: 14 residues. CDR3 loop: CASSVREEGQPQHF.

Considering frequency, this clonotype is medium-sized (0.01 to 0.1%). The CDR3 sequence: CASTEGLTGESYEQYF. The chain carries TRBV25-1 and TRBJ2-7; TCRdb calls TRBD1, which cannot be checked without DNA. The CDR3 is 16 amino acids. Looked up from germline, CDR1 is MGHDK and CDR2 is SYGVNS.

This rearrangement joins TRBV6-4 to TRBJ2-2. Germline V gives CDR1 MRHNA, CDR2 SNTAGT. This CDR3 region has 13 residues. CDR3 sequence: CASTPGDTGELFF.

This clonotype is medium-sized by frequency. The chain recombines TRBV6-1 with TRBJ2-1; TCRdb gives TRBD2 as the D gene, but with no DNA this cannot be confirmed. The CDR3 runs to 15 residues. Germline V gives CDR1 MNHNS, CDR2 SASEGT. CDR3 in amino acids: CASSELAGGYNEQFF.

The chain uses TRBV7-2 and TRBJ2-7; the TCRdb call, TRBD1, lacks DNA for checking. The CDR3 spans 15 residues. The germline V gene encodes CDR1 SGHTA and CDR2 FQGNSA. This CDR3 is CASSLVMGGYYEQYF.

The CDR3 protein is CATSRGPGELFF. The chain couples TRBV15 to TRBJ2-2. Germline values: CDR1 LNHNV, CDR2 YYDKDF (reference sequence). CDR3 length equals 12 residues.